The rows below give T cell receptor beta chains drawn from one sample of a study of cytomegalovirus exposure and HLA in healthy donors. Only in-frame clones appear in the TCRdb table, and some are missing; sequencing was by immunoSEQ multiplex PCR. The sample lists roughly 240,000 clones, approximately 87% occurring once. The specimen was PBMCs. These receptor sequences come from a man in his late teens or twenties in good health and CMV-seronegative. Each CDR3 is given with its conserved first and last residue. Size values are once, few and many counts, or a class for expanded clones, and some rows have none.

CDR3	V	size	length
CASSLVTRDSIQYF	TRBV7-2	-	14
CASSGGGGNQPQHF	TRBV27	-	14
CASSFGRGTANTGELFF	TRBV5-1	-	17
CATRPLSSYNSPLHF	TRBV28	-	15
CASSVQTAGNPSEQFF	TRBV6-4	-	16
CASSPRGDRANTEAFF	TRBV18	-	16
CASSLTGGNEQFF	TRBV5-4	-	13
CASSDGTGPDTQYF	TRBV27	-	14
CASSLFAAGVGYTF	TRBV27	-	14
CASSSTGIYGYTF	TRBV7-9	-	13
CASSLEGDEQFF	TRBV5-1	once	12
CASSQVRGPSNQPQHF	TRBV4-1	-	16
CASSLIQKNYGYTF	TRBV28	once	14
CASSLNGENSPLHF	TRBV5-1	few	14
CASSLSSPEETQYF	TRBV27	-	14
CASSPQGATGELFF	TRBV14	few	14
CASTPSVTGRTEAFF	TRBV14	-	15
CASSGLAGVHEQYF	TRBV2	-	14
CASGFTRDRSYEQYF	TRBV12-5	-	15
CASSGLTGELFF	TRBV7-9	-	12
CASSLRRGSFSYEQYF	TRBV27	-	16
CATGQGYFTSTDTQYF	TRBV27	-	16
CASSLSLSGLAGVGYEQYF	TRBV28	once	19
CASSLVAGANSPLHF	TRBV5-4	-	15
CASSSRTQAFF	TRBV6-5	few	11
CASSILDPIWVYEQYF	TRBV19	once	16
CASGLGPAGNTEAFF	TRBV12-5	-	15
CSVEDRGYEQYF	TRBV29-1	few	12
CAVRGSRSSGANVLTF	TRBV27	-	16
CASSVTGNEQYF	TRBV5-4	few	12
CASSWGLAGGADEQYF	TRBV11-3	-	16
CASRVTNTLHF	TRBV28	-	11
CASSFPAPGYGYTF	TRBV28	-	14
CASETISLIDTQYF	TRBV10-1	once	14
CASSQGTSGGIYEQYF	TRBV4-3	-	16
CASKRLGQTNQPQHF	TRBV28	-	15
CASSTGSPSGYTF	TRBV6-1	once	13
CASSLRLAGRYNEQFF	TRBV11-2	-	16
CAVRVAMSSYNEQFF	TRBV7-9	-	15
CASSYRDRVNYGYTF	TRBV7-2	-	15
CASSQSGGGADTQYF	TRBV4-1	-	15
CASTGTSGVRSYNEQFF	TRBV28	-	17
CSVVTSGGTTSYEQYF	TRBV29-1	-	16
CASSLTTEAFF	TRBV7-2	-	11
CASGLIGGEKLFF	TRBV28	-	13
CASTTYRGDADTQYF	TRBV7-8	-	15
CASSAGKAGGVYEQYF	TRBV4-1	-	16
CASPIGKLNTEAFF	TRBV2	-	14
CASSWPAGRGGETQYF	TRBV28	few	16
CASSFWGPSGAYNEQFF	TRBV27	-	17
CASRLAGTSDTQYF	TRBV27	-	14
CASSVAGTGPPPGGYTF	TRBV9	-	17
CASSQPGQTYGYTF	TRBV4-1	-	14
CASSPLAGGFEQYF	TRBV5-1	-	14
CASSVASGGSYEQYF	TRBV9	-	15
CASSDSPGDTQYF	TRBV6-4	once	13
CASSSPGTGGAFF	TRBV6-5	-	13
CASSQGRGSGNTIYF	TRBV2	-	15
CASSFRQGDTGELFF	TRBV28	-	15